This T cell receptor (beta chain) was identified in a study of blood T cell repertoires in COVID-19. Study-wide background: The United States, Italy and Spain provided the acute and convalescent COVID-19 samples. Nucleic acid was either cDNA or gDNA, and it came from T cells, B-cell-depleted T cells, or PBMCs.

The CDR3 is made up of 14 amino acids. After removal of 6 bases from V and 0 bases from J, the junction contained 2 bases not matched to a gene. The germline CDR1 and CDR2 sequences are LNHDA and SQIVND (reference sequence). Per the original methods: Nucleated cell number was recorded as an estimate derived from reference gene primer amplification. Only in-frame clones appear in the TCRdb table, and some are missing; sequencing was by immunoSEQ multiplex PCR. Clone size and the V and J calls come from that table; the DNA yielded D and trimming. The sample comprises over 200,000 clones, roughly 83% of which are singletons, and around 26% rests with the top ten.

This sequence originates from a man in his forties with acute or convalescent COVID-19. This sequence joins TRBV19 and TRBJ1-1; TRBD1 agrees at 9 bases. Sequencing used peripheral blood. This chain's CDR3 is CASRGQGMNTEAFF. The CDR3 DNA reads TGTGCCAGTAGGGGACAGGGCATGAACACTGAAGCTTTCTTT.